Following are 24 T cell receptor beta chains from one sample sequenced in a study of blood T cell repertoires in COVID-19. This table comes from immunoSEQ multiplex PCR, and its TCRdb copy is limited to in-frame clones, with some not included. The sample records more than 300,000 clones, 86% being singletons. Sample: PBMCs or T cells enriched from blood (not recorded which). These receptors originate from a man aged 25-45 years who had recovered from COVID-19.

V usage is TRBV12-3 or TRBV12-4 and J usage is TRBJ1-1; a possible D gene is TRBD1 (6 bases). V lost 3 bases and J lost 4, with 9 bases in between. This CDR3 spans 13 amino acids. The chain's CDR3 is CASSFGGPTEAFF. Written as DNA, the CDR3 is TGTGCCAGCAGTTTCGGGGGGCCCACTGAAGCTTTCTTT.

The rearrangement joins TRBV5-1 to TRBJ2-2, with 7 bases lining up with TRBD1. The germline gives CDR1 SGHRS, CDR2 YFSETQ. The CDR3 contains 16 residues. Trimming removed 1 base from V and 2 bases from J; junction bases left unmatched: 5. As DNA, the CDR3 is TGCGCCAGCAGCTTGAGGGGGCCCGTCAACACCGGGGAGCTGTTTTTT. It codes for CASSLRGPVNTGELFF.

The chain is built from TRBV4-1 and TRBJ2-5; TRBD1 is a possible D gene (6 bases). Trimming removed 4 bases from V and 2 bases from J, with 8 bases in between. This CDR3 region has 13 residues. In germline, CDR1 is MGHRA, CDR2 YSYEKL. CDR3 coding DNA: TGCGCCAGCAGCCCCCAGGGGCAAGAGACCCAGTACTTC. This gives the protein CASSPQGQETQYF.

The chain recombines TRBV3-1 (or the pseudogene TRBV3-2) with TRBJ2-1; TRBD1 matches 7 bases. The V and J ends lost 1 base and 7 bases, in that order; junction bases with no gene match: 7. Germline assignment: CDR1 LGHDT and CDR2 YNNKEL (reference sequence). This CDR3 contains 15 residues. The CDR3 loop is CASSQVTGVLNEQFF. The CDR3 DNA follows: TGTGCCAGCAGCCAAGTCACAGGGGTGTTAAATGAGCAGTTCTTC.

This chain uses TRBV28 with TRBJ1-1; possibly TRBD1 for D (5 bases). Per the germline V gene, CDR1 is MDHEN and CDR2 is SYDVKM. The CDR3 length is 16 residues. Trimming took off 5 bases at V and 4 bases at J, with 20 bases between the two ends. CDR3 loop: CASSPGGRSGGTEAFF. The CDR3, as DNA: TGTGCCAGCAGTCCCGGGGGGAGGTCTGGGGGCACTGAAGCTTTCTTT.

The chain combines TRBV28 with TRBJ1-5; TRBD1 matches 8 bases. The germline gives CDR1 MDHEN, CDR2 SYDVKM. With 6 bases clipped from V and 5 bases from J, the junction kept 12 bases outside the gene matches. The CDR3 has 16 amino acids. CDR3 nucleotide sequence: TGTGCCAGCAGAAGGACAGGGATTGGGGCCCATCAGCCCCAGCATTTT. This translates into CASRRTGIGAHQPQHF.

The rearrangement joins TRBV25-1 to TRBJ1-1; D not resolved. This CDR3 spans 14 amino acids. With 7 bases removed from V and 0 bases from J, the gap between germline ends came to 12 bases. Germline V gives CDR1 MGHDK, CDR2 SYGVNS. The CDR3 nucleotides read TGTGCCAGCATCGGCCGGCGGTTGAACACTGAAGCTTTCTTT. Translated, it gives CASIGRRLNTEAFF.

This chain links TRBV7-9 with TRBJ2-7, with 8 bases aligning to TRBD1. The ends lost 4 bases at V and 2 bases at J; junction bases unmatched: 7. CDR1 is SEHNR, CDR2 FQNEAQ, per germline (reference sequence). The CDR3 extends over 15 amino acids. The CDR3 sequence: CASSYWTGRPYEQYF. DNA of the CDR3: TGTGCCAGCAGCTACTGGACAGGGAGACCCTACGAGCAGTACTTC.

This chain joins TRBV7-9 and TRBJ2-1; the match to TRBD1 covers 8 bases. Germline V gives CDR1 SEHNR, CDR2 FQNEAQ (reference sequence). CDR3 length equals 14 residues. Trimming cost V 7 bases and J 5 bases; bases outside gene matches: 7. In DNA, the CDR3 is TGTGCCAGCACCCGGACAGGGTCCAACAATGAGCAGTTCTTC. This gives the protein CASTRTGSNNEQFF.

The CDR3 DNA reads TGCAGCGTTGCCCCAGCGGGAGGGCCGGCGGATACGCAGTATTTT. This gives the protein CSVAPAGGPADTQYF. J is TRBJ2-3 and V is TRBV29-1; 10 bases line up with TRBD2. Per germline, CDR1 SQVTM and CDR2 ANQGSEA. V was clipped by 4 bases and J by 6 bases; unmatched bases: 10. CDR3 length: 15 amino acids.

In its sample, this clone was seen a few times. The V call is TRBV2, the J call TRBJ1-5; D may be TRBD1 (6 bases). V was cut by 4 bases and J by 7 bases, with 20 bases left in between. The germline CDR1 and CDR2 sequences are SNHLY and FYNNEI. The CDR3 has 16 amino acids. This chain's CDR3 is CASSVVPTGTGQPQHF. As DNA, the CDR3 is TGTGCCAGCAGTGTAGTTCCCACAGGGACGGGACAGCCCCAGCATTTT.

This clone was counted a single time. The chain couples TRBV6-1 to TRBJ2-1, with 10 bases lining up with TRBD1. The CDR3 has 17 residues. The trim removed 2 bases at V and 4 bases at J, leaving 8 bases unmatched. The V gene's germline CDR1 is MNHNS and CDR2 SASEGT. The CDR3 spells CASSETGGTGDYNEQFF. As DNA, the CDR3 is TGTGCCAGCAGTGAAACCGGAGGGACAGGGGATTACAATGAGCAGTTCTTC.

In DNA form, the CDR3 reads TGTGCCAGCAGCTTAGGATTGGGACTAGCGGGAGGGCGGTTCCGGTACAATGAGCAGTTCTTC. This translates into CASSLGLGLAGGRFRYNEQFF. The genes are TRBV13 and TRBJ2-1; 16 nucleotides line up with TRBD2. J lost 4 bases, V lost 0 bases, and 12 bases had no gene match. Germline CDR1 PRHDT, CDR2 FYEKMQ (reference sequence). This CDR3 has 21 residues.

The V call is TRBV28, the J call TRBJ1-1; a possible D gene is TRBD1 (5 bases). Germline V CDR1 and CDR2: MDHEN, SYDVKM. The CDR3 is 15 amino acids. The V gene lost 9 bases and the J gene lost 1 base, with 18 bases spanning the gap. The CDR3, as DNA: TGTGCCAGTAGAGAAGGGGCGGGGCGGAACACTGAAGCTTTCTTT. Its translation: CASREGAGRNTEAFF.

This clone is a singleton in its sample. The chain couples TRBV5-4 to TRBJ2-7; D is ambiguous. Trimming removed 0 bases at V and 5 bases at J, with 12 bases between. The germline gives CDR1 SGHNT, CDR2 YYREEE (reference sequence). This CDR3 contains 14 residues. CDR3 sequence: CASSLASAGHEQYF. The CDR3 nucleotides read TGTGCCAGCAGCTTGGCCTCGGCTGGGCACGAGCAGTACTTC.

This rearrangement joins TRBV20-1 to TRBJ1-4; D is unresolved. V was clipped by 3 bases and J by 0 bases, with 11 bases between them. CDR1 is DFQATT and CDR2 is SNEGSKA in the germline V gene (reference sequence). This CDR3 spans 15 amino acids. The CDR3 reads CSASLLVATNEKLFF. The CDR3 bases are TGCAGTGCTAGTTTGTTAGTTGCAACTAATGAAAAACTGTTTTTT.

Only a few counts were recorded for this clone. This chain joins TRBV4-1 and TRBJ2-7; D remains unclear. The CDR3 spans 13 residues. Trimming pared 4 bases from V and 2 bases from J, leaving 9 bases between. The germline V gene encodes CDR1 MGHRA and CDR2 YSYEKL. CDR3 nucleotide sequence: TGCGCCAGCAGCCCTCCCGGAGCCTACGAGCAGTACTTC. It yields the protein CASSPPGAYEQYF.

This clone was picked up one time. No DNA is shown, since the ends of the CDR3 on it are uncertain; the CDR3 is the one TCRdb lists. The chain carries TRBV3-1 (or the pseudogene TRBV3-2) and TRBJ2-3; the listed D gene, TRBD2, was not tested against the DNA. The length of the CDR3 is 13 amino acids, counting both ends. Looked up from germline, CDR1 is LGHDT and CDR2 is YNNKEL (reference sequence). The CDR3 here is CASSLWGDGALYF.

V is TRBV28 and J is TRBJ2-1; possible D gene TRBD2, 5 bases. Trimming pared 6 bases from V and 9 bases from J, leaving 12 bases between. Germline V gene sequence: CDR1 MDHEN, CDR2 SYDVKM. The CDR3 totals 12 residues. In nucleotides, the CDR3 is TGTGCCAGCAGCTATTCTAGCACTGAGCAGTTCTTC. This encodes CASSYSSTEQFF.

This chain connects TRBV10-3 to TRBJ2-3, with TRBD1 identical over 12 bases. The CDR3 contains 16 residues. V trimming: 4 bases; J trimming: 8 bases; junction bases outside the gene matches: 10. Germline V gene data show CDR1 as ENHRY and CDR2 as SYGVKD. CDR3 residues: CAISVSGTGGEGTQYF. The CDR3 bases are TGTGCCATCAGTGTAAGCGGGACAGGGGGCGAGGGTACGCAGTATTTT.

The chain employs TRBV2 and TRBJ2-5, with D possibly matching TRBD1 (5 bases). Germline V lookup: CDR1 SNHLY, CDR2 FYNNEI. Trimming stripped 4 bases from V and 2 bases from J, with 11 bases between. The CDR3 contains 14 residues. The CDR3 DNA reads TGTGCCAGCAGTGTCGGCAGGGCGCAAGAGACCCAGTACTTC. Translation: CASSVGRAQETQYF.

The genes are TRBV20-1 and TRBJ1-5; D is perhaps TRBD1 (5 bases). The CDR3 consists of 11 residues. The V end was cut by 6 bases, the J end by 13 bases, with 16 bases between. CDR1 DFQATT and CDR2 SNEGSKA come from the germline V gene (reference sequence). The CDR3, as DNA: TGCAGTGCGCCTACAGGTGGGGTTCAGCATTTT. Its translation is CSAPTGGVQHF.

This chain connects TRBV24-1 to TRBJ2-5; D might be TRBD2 (6 bases). CDR3 length: 13 residues. Trimming removed 4 bases from V and 5 bases from J, with 10 bases in between. Per the germline V gene, CDR1 is KGHDR and CDR2 is SFDVKD. CDR3 loop: CATSDPGRETQYF. CDR3 DNA sequence: TGTGCCACCAGTGACCCTGGGAGGGAGACCCAGTACTTC.

The chain carries TRBV7-2 and TRBJ1-2; 9 bases map to TRBD1. Trimming cost V 4 bases and J 8 bases; bases outside gene matches: 8. This CDR3 is built from 14 residues. The germline gives CDR1 SGHTA, CDR2 FQGNSA. Written as DNA, the CDR3 is TGTGCCAGCAGCTCCTCCGGGACAGGGCAAGGCTACACCTTC. It translates to CASSSSGTGQGYTF.